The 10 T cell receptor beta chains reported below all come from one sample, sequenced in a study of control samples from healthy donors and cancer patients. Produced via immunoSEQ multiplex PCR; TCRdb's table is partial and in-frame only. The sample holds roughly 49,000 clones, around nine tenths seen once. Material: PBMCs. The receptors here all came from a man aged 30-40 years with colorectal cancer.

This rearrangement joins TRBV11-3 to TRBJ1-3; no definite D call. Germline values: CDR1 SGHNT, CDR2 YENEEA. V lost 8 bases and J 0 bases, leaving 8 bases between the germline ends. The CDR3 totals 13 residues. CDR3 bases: TGTGCCAGCCAGCAGTCCTCTGGAAACACCATATATTTT. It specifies CASQQSSGNTIYF.

The CDR3 sequence is CASSRTGGGNIQYF. For the CDR3, the DNA is TGTGCCAGCAGCCGTACTGGGGGTGGGAACATTCAGTACTTC. The genes are TRBV11-2 and TRBJ2-4; D may correspond to TRBD1 or TRBD2 (5 bases each). The V and J ends lost 5 bases and 7 bases respectively, with 15 bases between them. Germline V CDR1 and CDR2: SGHAT, FQNNGV. The CDR3 sequence is 14 residues long.

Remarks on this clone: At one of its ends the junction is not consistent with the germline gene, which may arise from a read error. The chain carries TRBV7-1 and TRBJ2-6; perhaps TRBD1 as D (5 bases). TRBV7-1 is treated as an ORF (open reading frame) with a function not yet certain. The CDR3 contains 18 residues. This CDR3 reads CASSGCHHEDKVGQRPDF. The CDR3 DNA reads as TGTGCCAGCAGCGGTTGCCATCACGAGGACAAAGTCGGCCAACGTCCTGACTTC.

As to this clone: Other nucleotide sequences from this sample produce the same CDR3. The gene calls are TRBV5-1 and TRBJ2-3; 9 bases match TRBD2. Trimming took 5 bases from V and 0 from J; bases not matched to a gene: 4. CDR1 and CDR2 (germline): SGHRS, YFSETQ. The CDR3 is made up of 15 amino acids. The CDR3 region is CASSLAGASTDTQYF. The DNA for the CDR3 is TGCGCCAGCAGTTTAGCGGGGGCTAGCACAGATACGCAGTATTTT.

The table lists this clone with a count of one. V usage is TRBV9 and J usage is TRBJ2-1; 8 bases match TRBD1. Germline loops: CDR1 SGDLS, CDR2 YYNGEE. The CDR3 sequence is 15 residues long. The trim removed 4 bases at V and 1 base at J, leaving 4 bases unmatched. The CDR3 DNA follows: TGTGCCAGCAGCTTCGGACAGGGATCCTACAATGAGCAGTTCTTC. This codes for CASSFGQGSYNEQFF.

CDR3 residues: CASRGRPNTGELFF. The CDR3 DNA follows: TGTGCCAGCAGGGGACGGCCGAACACCGGGGAGCTGTTTTTT. The rearrangement uses TRBV3-1 (or the pseudogene TRBV3-2) and TRBJ2-2; D may correspond to TRBD1 or TRBD2 (5 bases each). With 6 bases removed from V and 0 bases from J, the gap between germline ends came to 8 bases. Germline CDR1 is LGHDT and CDR2 is YNNKEL (reference sequence). CDR3 length: 14 amino acids.

The CDR3 sequence is CASSRDGDIYKSRANVLTF. CDR3 DNA sequence: TGTGCCAGCTCACGTGACGGGGACATTTACAAAAGTCGGGCCAACGTCCTGACTTTC. This chain joins TRBV18 and TRBJ2-6; D may be TRBD1 (6 bases). Germline CDR1 reads KGHSH; CDR2 reads LQKENI. The CDR3 contains 19 residues. Trimming cost V 4 bases and J 5 bases, with 24 bases left between them.

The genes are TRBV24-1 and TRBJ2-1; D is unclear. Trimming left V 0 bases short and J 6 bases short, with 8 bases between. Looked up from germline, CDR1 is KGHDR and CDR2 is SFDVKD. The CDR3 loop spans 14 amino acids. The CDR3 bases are TGTGCCACCAGTGATTTGCAGGACCGCAATGAGCAGTTCTTC. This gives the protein CATSDLQDRNEQFF.

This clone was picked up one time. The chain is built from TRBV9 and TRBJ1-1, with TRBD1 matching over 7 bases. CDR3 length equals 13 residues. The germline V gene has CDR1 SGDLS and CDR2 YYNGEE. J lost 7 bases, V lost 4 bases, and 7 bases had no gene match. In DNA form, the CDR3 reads TGTGCCAGCAGCTCACAGGGGCAAGGTGAAGCTTTCTTT. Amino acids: CASSSQGQGEAFF.

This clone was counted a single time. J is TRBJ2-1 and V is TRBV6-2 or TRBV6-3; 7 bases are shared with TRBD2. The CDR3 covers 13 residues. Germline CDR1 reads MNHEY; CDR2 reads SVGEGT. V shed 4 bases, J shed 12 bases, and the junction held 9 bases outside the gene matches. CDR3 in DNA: TGTGCCAGCAGTTCCGGGGGGTCGTTTCCGCAGTTCTTC. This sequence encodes CASSSGGSFPQFF.